This T cell receptor beta chain emerged from a study of shared clonotypes between healthy human individuals. Study-level points and caveats: Among donors, clonotype sharing was expected to be affected by sequencing depth.

Some clones are missing from TCRdb's copy, which holds only in-frame ones; the method was immunoSEQ multiplex PCR. The table has 550,000 to 600,000 clones, roughly 98% seen once. The naive CD8 population came from CD45RO-negative cells selected for CCR7, without terminally differentiated effector memory CD45RA+ cells. The CDR3 has 14 amino acids. Looked up from germline, CDR1 is MNHEY and CDR2 is SVGAGI. Of note for this clone: Its antigen remains unknown.

The sequenced sample consisted of naive CD8+ T cells sorted from blood. The TCR sequence derives from a man aged 25 to 40 in good health. The chain employs TRBV6-5 and TRBJ2-5; TRBD2 aligns across 7 bases. CDR3 in amino acids: CDPWGRARGETQYF. For the CDR3, the DNA is TGTGATCCATGGGGGAGGGCCCGTGGGGAGACCCAGTACTTC.